The 17 T cell receptor beta chains reported below all come from one sample, sequenced in a study of vaccination and CD4 T cells after COVID-19. No antigen has been assigned to these receptors. The treatment denotes: roughly 11-day PBMC culture with coronavirus spike peptide pools or control peptides (ViraFEST assay). CD4+ T lymphocytes from the unexposed donor were collected before the COVID-19 pandemic (2011-2018). Sequencing of the DNA from cultured CD4+ T cells was carried out with the Oncomine TCR Beta short-read assay. Cultures of CD4+ T cells served as the source for extracting genomic DNA. One entry per CDR3 protein results from TCRdb running MiXCR on the PCR reads. The sample lists several thousand distinct CDR3 sequences, over 35% seen once, with approximately 20% in the top ten. Material: CD4+ T cells from blood, cultured in vitro. The receptors derive from a human donor in good health.

The J gene is TRBJ1-2, the V gene TRBV28; unclear D gene. CDR3 length equals 12 residues. Germline V lookup: CDR1 MDHEN, CDR2 SYDVKM. V was clipped by 5 bases and J by 4 bases, with 8 bases between them. The chain's CDR3 is CASSPRGYGYTF. CDR3 DNA sequence: TGTGCCAGCAGTCCTCGGGGCTATGGCTACACCTTC.

The chain has TRBV5-1 and TRBJ1-1; no firm D call. Per the germline V gene, CDR1 is SGHRS and CDR2 is YFSETQ. V was pared by 0 bases and J by 7 bases, with 10 bases between. This CDR3 has 13 amino acids. In nucleotides, the CDR3 is TGCGCCAGCAGCTTGGAACGTGTTGGTGAAGCTTTCTTT. Its protein is CASSLERVGEAFF.

Regarding this clonotype: The CDR3 end shows no conserved phenylalanine or tryptophan, and so a read error is likely. The chain is built from TRBV7-9 and TRBJ1-1, with D unresolved. V was trimmed by 2 bases and J by 5 bases, leaving 9 bases between them. Germline V gene lookup returns CDR1 SEHNR and CDR2 FQNEAQ (reference sequence). This CDR3 spans 13 amino acids. The CDR3 DNA sequence: TGTGCCAGCAGCTTAATGTCGGGGACTGAAGCTTTCTTG. This translates into CASSLMSGTEAFL.

This clonotype was picked up a small number of times. V is TRBV6-1 and J is TRBJ1-2; D is ambiguous. With 6 bases removed from V and 4 bases from J, the gap between germline ends came to 15 bases. The germline V gene encodes CDR1 MNHNS and CDR2 SASEGT. This CDR3 spans 14 amino acids. CDR3 in amino acids: CASRIDGMVYGYTF. CDR3 sequence (DNA): TGTGCCAGCAGGATCGACGGTATGGTCTATGGCTACACCTTC.

The chain carries TRBV27 and TRBJ1-2; weak D call: TRBD1 (5 bases). V lost 6 bases to trimming and J lost 3 bases, with 14 bases between them. The CDR3 runs 14 residues. The germline CDR1 and CDR2 sequences are MNHEY and SMNVEV (reference sequence). CDR3 in amino acids: CASRPGRLYYGYTF. The DNA of the CDR3 is TGTGCCAGCAGGCCGGGACGACTTTACTATGGCTACACCTTC.

The rearrangement uses TRBV7-3 and TRBJ2-3, with 15 bases identical to TRBD2. V lost 4 bases, J lost 5 bases, and 1 base stayed unmatched. Germline V gene data show CDR1 as SGHTA and CDR2 as FQGTGA. This CDR3 contains 15 residues. CDR3 sequence reads: CASSSGLAGGDTQYF. The DNA of the CDR3 is TGTGCCAGCAGCTCGGGACTAGCGGGAGGAGATACGCAGTATTTT.

The chain links TRBV6-2 or TRBV6-3 to TRBJ2-5; TRBD1 might be the D (6 bases). The germline CDR1 and CDR2 sequences are MNHEY and SVGEGT. The CDR3 extends over 16 amino acids. Trimming stripped 4 bases from V and 5 bases from J, with 20 bases between. The chain's CDR3 is CASSLGRGRIAETQYF. CDR3 nucleotides: TGTGCCAGCAGTTTGGGCAGGGGCAGAATCGCGGAGACCCAGTACTTC.

J is TRBJ1-6 and V is TRBV5-1, with TRBD1 as a possible D gene (6 bases). Trimming cost V 4 bases and J 3 bases, with 14 bases left between them. Germline V gene lookup returns CDR1 SGHRS and CDR2 YFSETQ. The CDR3 length is 16 residues. This chain's CDR3 is CASSPGQGYYNSPLHF. CDR3 coding DNA: TGCGCCAGCAGCCCTGGGCAGGGGTACTATAATTCACCCCTCCACTTT.

The rearrangement uses TRBV20-1 and TRBJ2-1; 8 nucleotides align to TRBD1. The CDR3 has 15 amino acids. Germline trimming cut 5 bases from V and 4 bases from J; bases unmatched to any gene: 10. Germline V CDR1 and CDR2: DFQATT, SNEGSKA (reference sequence). The CDR3 is CSASDRGRGYNEQFF. The CDR3 DNA follows: TGCAGTGCTTCTGACAGGGGCCGTGGTTACAATGAGCAGTTCTTC.

This chain joins TRBV28 and TRBJ2-7; 14 nucleotides align to TRBD2. The CDR3 spans 16 residues. V lost 6 bases to trimming and J lost 4 bases; unmatched junction nucleotides: 8. From germline, CDR1 is MDHEN and CDR2 SYDVKM. CDR3 sequence reads: CASREGLAGGSYEQYF. CDR3 nucleotides: TGTGCCAGCAGAGAAGGACTAGCGGGAGGTAGTTACGAGCAGTACTTC.

The chain employs TRBV6-1 and TRBJ1-6, with D perhaps matching TRBD1 (5 bases). Looked up from germline, CDR1 is MNHNS and CDR2 is SASEGT. The CDR3 contains 12 residues. CDR3 loop: CGTGRFNSPLHF. The CDR3 DNA reads TGTGGCACGGGACGGTTTAATTCACCCCTCCACTTT.

CDR3: CASSPQRQRDSYEQYF. DNA for the CDR3: TGTGCCAGCAGTCCCCAGCGGCAGCGGGACTCCTACGAGCAGTACTTC. The chain carries TRBV28 and TRBJ2-7; TRBD2 matches 7 bases. CDR1 is MDHEN and CDR2 is SYDVKM in the germline V gene. The CDR3 covers 16 residues. After removal of 5 bases from V and 0 bases from J, the junction contained 10 bases not matched to a gene.

The genes are TRBV6-1 and TRBJ1-1; TRBD1 matches at 7 bases. Germline assignment: CDR1 MNHNS and CDR2 SASEGT. Trimming at V came to 1 base and at J to 1 base, leaving 9 bases not matched to a gene. The CDR3 contains 17 residues. The CDR3 coding sequence is TGTGCCAGCAGTGAAGTGAAGGGGGCGGTTTGGAACACTGAAGCTTTCTTT. Translating it yields CASSEVKGAVWNTEAFF.

V gene TRBV6-1 combines with J gene TRBJ1-1, with a tentative D call TRBD1 (5 bases). Germline assignment: CDR1 MNHNS and CDR2 SASEGT. The CDR3 covers 15 residues. Trimming stripped 10 bases from V and 5 bases from J, with 23 bases between. The chain's CDR3 is CATSSRGGGTTEAFF. The DNA of the CDR3 is TGTGCCACCTCCTCCCGGGGGGGGGGGACTACTGAAGCTTTCTTT.

This clonotype was picked up a small number of times. This sequence joins TRBV7-3 and TRBJ2-1; D may be TRBD1 (5 bases). The CDR3 runs to 13 residues. Germline values: CDR1 SGHTA, CDR2 FQGTGA. With 4 bases removed from V and 8 bases from J, the gap between germline ends came to 12 bases. The CDR3 DNA is TGTGCCAGCAGCTCGGACACCCCGGATGAGCAGTTCTTC. Translation: CASSSDTPDEQFF.

A few counts support this clonotype. The rearrangement uses TRBV4-3 and TRBJ2-4, with 8 positions matching TRBD2. Trimming removed 10 bases from V and 8 bases from J; junction bases left unmatched: 16. CDR3 length equals 15 residues. CDR1 LGHNA and CDR2 YSLEER come from the germline V gene. This chain's CDR3 is CANRGPGTSRDIQYF. Here the CDR3 DNA reads TGCGCCAACCGGGGGCCGGGGACTAGTAGAGACATTCAGTACTTC.

This clonotype was detected only a few times. The chain is built from TRBV6-1 and TRBJ2-2; TRBD1 is a possible D gene (6 bases). Trimming removed 7 bases from V and 8 bases from J, with 11 bases in between. This CDR3 contains 12 residues. Per the germline V gene, CDR1 is MNHNS and CDR2 is SASEGT. The CDR3 region has the DNA TGTGCCAGCATCAACAGGGTGGGGGAGCTGTTTTTT. This codes for CASINRVGELFF.